The clone carrying this T cell receptor beta chain was found many times. Its antigen is not known. The data were taken from a study of identical twins. General study results and limits: For out-of-frame alpha sequences shared by twins, low generation probability was in excess. It was out-of-frame TCR alpha sharing in monozygotic twins that models underestimated.

Germline V gene data show CDR1 as MNHNS and CDR2 as SASEGT. Deletions cut 7 bases from V and 0 bases from J, with 13 bases between. The CDR3 is 15 amino acids. The donor group consisted entirely of healthy Caucasians. TCRdb independently ran MiXCR on the 5' RACE reads; one entry per CDR3 protein. The sample holds about 690,000 distinct CDR3 sequences, around 5.7% seen once. The genes are TRBV6-1 and TRBJ1-3; D not certain. The clonotype originates from a man aged 18 to 29 in good health. The sample consisted of naive T cells sorted from blood. CDR3 DNA sequence: TGTGCCAGCATCCAAAGAGCCCACTCTGGAAACACCATATATTTT. The encoded protein is CASIQRAHSGNTIYF.